Listed below are T cell receptor beta chains from one sample, sequenced in a study of T-cell reconstitution after alpha-beta-depleted transplantation in children. TCRdb passed the PCR reads through MiXCR, listing each CDR3 protein once. The sample lists hundreds of thousands of distinct CDR3 sequences, roughly 16% occurring once. The source was PBMCs, mostly from graft donor cells, collected 360 days after TCRalphabeta/CD19-depleted stem cell transplant. Receptors were obtained from a boy younger than two who had a stem cell transplant for Wiskott-Aldrich syndrome, so the T cells may come from the graft donor. CDR3s include the opening cysteine and the closing phenylalanine or tryptophan. D genes are given only for firm matches. The size entry is marked missing in some rows and otherwise reads once, few, many or a size class.

V gene	D gene	clone size	J gene	CDR3 DNA	CDR3 protein
TRBV20-1	-	-	TRBJ2-5	TGCAGTGCTAGAATGAGGGAGACCCAGTACTTC	CSARMRETQYF
TRBV20-1	-	-	TRBJ1-3	TGCAGTGCTAGAGATCGGAGGGCCTCTGGAAACACCATATATTTT	CSARDRRASGNTIYF
TRBV27	TRBD2	-	TRBJ2-3	TGTGCCAGCAGTCTGGGGCGGACGCGGGGGGGCATCACCACAGATACGCAGTATTTT	CASSLGRTRGGITTDTQYF
TRBV20-1	-	few	TRBJ2-5	TGCAGTGCTAGAGTCAAGGAGACCCAGTACTTC	CSARVKETQYF
TRBV18	-	few	TRBJ2-2	TGTGCCAGCTCACCACTTCCCAGCACCGGGGAGCTGTTTTTT	CASSPLPSTGELFF
TRBV2	-	-	TRBJ2-7	TGTGCCAGCAGTGATCCCCTGATAGCCTCCTACGAGCAGTACTTC	CASSDPLIASYEQYF
TRBV5-1	-	-	TRBJ2-3	TGCGCCAGCAAGAGAGAGGGCACAGATACGCAGTATTTT	CASKREGTDTQYF
TRBV24-1	TRBD2	-	TRBJ2-1	TGTGCCACCAGTGATCCCACAGCCGGGACTAGCGAATGGTTCTTC	CATSDPTAGTSEWFF
TRBV27	TRBD1	-	TRBJ2-7	TGTGCCAGCACCCACCGGGACAGATATTACGAGCAGTACTTC	CASTHRDRYYEQYF
TRBV6-2/TRBV6-3	-	few	TRBJ2-2	TGTGCCAGCAGTTACTCCGGACATACGAACACCGGGGAGCTGTTTTTT	CASSYSGHTNTGELFF
TRBV25-1	-	few	TRBJ1-1	TGTGCCAGCAGTGAATTCGGACAGAACACTGAAGCTTTCTTT	CASSEFGQNTEAFF
TRBV12-3/TRBV12-4	-	-	TRBJ1-5	TGTGCCAGCAGTTTAAAGGGGTCTGGCAATCAGCCCCAGCATTTT	CASSLKGSGNQPQHF
TRBV12-3/TRBV12-4	TRBD2	-	TRBJ2-1	TGTGCCAGCAGTCGGACTAGCATGGGGAGGAATGAGCAGTTCTTC	CASSRTSMGRNEQFF
TRBV29-1	-	once	TRBJ2-5	TGCAGCGTTGCCATTGGGAGTTTTCAAGAGACCCAGTACTTC	CSVAIGSFQETQYF
TRBV6-2/TRBV6-3	-	-	TRBJ2-2	TGTGCCAGCAGTTACTCCCCTAGGGCCGGGGAGCTGTTTTTT	CASSYSPRAGELFF
TRBV10-2	TRBD1	-	TRBJ2-1	TGCGCCAGCAGTGAGTCCGGGACAGGGATCTACAATGAGCAGTTCTTC	CASSESGTGIYNEQFF
TRBV24-1	-	few	TRBJ2-1	TGTGCCACCAGTGAAGTAGGTTCGGGCAATGAGCAGTTCTTC	CATSEVGSGNEQFF
TRBV29-1	-	few	TRBJ2-1	TGCAGCGTTGCAAGGGAGCACAATGAGCAGTTCTTC	CSVAREHNEQFF
TRBV10-3	-	few	TRBJ1-1	TGTGCCATCAGCCCCTACCCAGGGGACGAAGCTTTCTTT	CAISPYPGDEAFF
TRBV3-1	TRBD2	few	TRBJ2-1	TGTGCCAGCAGCCGTTTCAGGGCTAGCGGGGGGGCCATGACCTACAATGAGCAGTTCTTC	CASSRFRASGGAMTYNEQFF
TRBV6-5	TRBD2	many	TRBJ2-5	TGTGCCAGCAGTTGGACTAGCGGGAGAGAGACCCAGTACTTC	CASSWTSGRETQYF
TRBV5-6	-	-	TRBJ2-7	TGTGCCAGCAGCTTGGGACCTGAACCCTACGAGCAGTACTTC	CASSLGPEPYEQYF
TRBV29-1	TRBD2	many	TRBJ2-1	TGCAGCCTCACTCGAAGCGGGAGAACAAGCTCCTACAATGAGCAGTTCTTC	CSLTRSGRTSSYNEQFF
TRBV5-1	-	-	TRBJ2-2	TGCGCCAGCAGCTTGACTATTAACACCGGGGAGCTGTTTTTT	CASSLTINTGELFF
TRBV10-3	TRBD1	few	TRBJ2-1	TGTGCCATCCGGGATGGGACAGGGAGCTCCTACAATGAGCAGTTCTTC	CAIRDGTGSSYNEQFF
TRBV12-3/TRBV12-4	TRBD1	-	TRBJ1-5	TGTGCCAGCAGTTCCAGGGGGGGCCCTTATAGCAATCAGCCCCAGCATTTT	CASSSRGGPYSNQPQHF
TRBV12-3/TRBV12-4	-	-	TRBJ2-3	TGTGCCAGCAGGTTAGAGGGAGGCGCAGATACGCAGTATTTT	CASRLEGGADTQYF
TRBV4-3	-	few	TRBJ2-1	TGCGCCAGCAGCCAAGTTTTGGGGGTCACGCGGTCAAAGTACAATGAGCAGTTCTTC	CASSQVLGVTRSKYNEQFF
TRBV20-1	-	-	TRBJ2-7	TGCAGTGCTAGAGATCAACGGGCGGGTTACGAGCAGTACTTC	CSARDQRAGYEQYF
TRBV15	-	-	TRBJ2-7	TGTGCCACCAGCAGAGGAGGCTACGAGCAGTACTTC	CATSRGGYEQYF
TRBV2	-	few	TRBJ2-7	TGTGCCAGCAGTGGAGGGACTGCCAGCTCCTACGAGCAGTACTTC	CASSGGTASSYEQYF